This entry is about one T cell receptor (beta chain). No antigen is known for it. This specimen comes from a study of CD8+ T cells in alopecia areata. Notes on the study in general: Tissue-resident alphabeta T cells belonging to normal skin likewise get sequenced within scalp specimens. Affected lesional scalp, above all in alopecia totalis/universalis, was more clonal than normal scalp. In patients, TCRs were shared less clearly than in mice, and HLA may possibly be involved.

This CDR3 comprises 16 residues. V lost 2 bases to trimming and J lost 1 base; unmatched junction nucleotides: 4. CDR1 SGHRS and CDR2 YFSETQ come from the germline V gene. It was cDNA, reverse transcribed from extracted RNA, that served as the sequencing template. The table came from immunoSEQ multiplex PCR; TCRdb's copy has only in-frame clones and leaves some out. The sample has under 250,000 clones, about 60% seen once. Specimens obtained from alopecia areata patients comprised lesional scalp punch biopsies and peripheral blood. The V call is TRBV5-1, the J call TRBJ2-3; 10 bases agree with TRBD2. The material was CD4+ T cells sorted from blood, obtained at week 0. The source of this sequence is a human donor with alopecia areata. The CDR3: CASSLPGTSGTDTQYF. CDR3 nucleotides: TGCGCCAGCAGCTTACCCGGGACTAGCGGCACAGATACGCAGTATTTT.